A single sample gave rise to the 31 T cell receptor beta chains below, sequenced in a study of blood T cells in healthy people across ages. The second PCR ran roughly 6 to 11 cycles with a sample-barcoded 5' primer and J-beta primers. TCRdb analysed the 5' RACE reads with MiXCR anew, one entry per CDR3 protein. The sample has 700,000 or so distinct CDR3 sequences; 40% to 45% are singletons. Sequencing input: blood. Receptor source: an elderly man in good health.

The genes are TRBV2 and TRBJ2-4; D ambiguous. The J call may be mistaken, given a closer DNA end match to TRBJ2-7. CDR1 and CDR2 (germline): SNHLY, FYNNEI. The CDR3 has 13 residues. The CDR3 loop reads CASSEFEEYEQYF. The CDR3 coding sequence is TGTGCCAGCAGTGAATTTGAGGAATACGAGCAGTACTTC.

This chain joins TRBV3-1 and TRBJ1-1; tentative D call: TRBD1 (6 bases). Germline CDR1 is LGHDT and CDR2 is YNNKEL (reference sequence). The ends were cut back, 4 bases at V and 8 bases at J, with 14 bases in the middle. The CDR3 runs 13 residues. The chain's CDR3 is CASSPEGGREAFF. Written as DNA, the CDR3 is TGTGCCAGCAGCCCTGAGGGGGGGCGCGAAGCTTTCTTT.

This chain links TRBV6-5 with TRBJ2-3; D may be TRBD1 (6 bases). V was pared by 7 bases and J by 1 base, with 15 bases between. Germline V gene lookup returns CDR1 MNHEY and CDR2 SVGAGI. The CDR3 is made up of 15 amino acids. In DNA form, the CDR3 reads TGTGCCAGCATCCGAGGGGCAGGGGGCACAGATACGCAGTATTTT. This sequence encodes CASIRGAGGTDTQYF.

This clonotype was observed a handful of times. V gene TRBV4-1 combines with J gene TRBJ2-4; 10 nucleotides line up with TRBD2. Germline values: CDR1 MGHRA, CDR2 YSYEKL. V trimming: 5 bases; J trimming: 2 bases; junction bases outside the gene matches: 15. The CDR3 spans 19 residues. As DNA, the CDR3 is TGCGCCAGCAGCACGGGACCTCCTAGCGGGAGCGCGTCCAAAAACATTCAGTACTTC. Translating gives CASSTGPPSGSASKNIQYF.

The rearrangement links TRBV14 to TRBJ2-4, with D unresolved. Trimming took off 2 bases at V and 9 bases at J, with 11 bases between the two ends. Germline V gives CDR1 SGHDN, CDR2 FVKESK. This CDR3 is built from 13 residues. The CDR3 loop reads CASSQLQLSIQYF. CDR3 coding DNA: TGTGCCAGCAGCCAACTGCAGCTTAGCATTCAGTACTTC.

The V and J genes are TRBV7-9 and TRBJ1-4, with D maybe TRBD1 (5 bases). Germline V gene sequence: CDR1 SEHNR, CDR2 FQNEAQ (reference sequence). Trimming took 2 bases from V and 3 from J, leaving 10 bases between them. This CDR3 is 15 amino acids long. The CDR3 is CASSLLGGSNEKLFF. Here the CDR3 DNA reads TGTGCCAGCAGCTTACTCGGGGGATCTAATGAAAAACTGTTTTTT.

For this clonotype: This may be a read error, as it is one base from a much larger clone. The chain joins TRBV24-1 to TRBJ2-5, with D unresolved. Per germline, CDR1 KGHDR and CDR2 SFDVKD. This CDR3 spans 12 amino acids. In DNA, the CDR3 is TGTGCCACCAGTGATTTTGGAGAGACCCAGGACTTC. As protein: CATSDFGETQDF.

The CDR3: CASSLVGVEETQYF. In DNA form, the CDR3 reads TGTGCCAGCAGCTTGGTCGGGGTTGAAGAGACCCAGTACTTC. This chain joins TRBV5-8 and TRBJ2-5; tentative D call: TRBD2 (5 bases). Trimming stripped 0 bases from V and 3 bases from J, with 9 bases between. CDR1 and CDR2 from the germline V gene are SGHTS and YDEGEE. This CDR3 region has 14 residues.

There are a few counts of this clonotype. The chain carries TRBV27 and TRBJ2-1, with 8 bases identical to TRBD1. The CDR3 has 16 residues. V gave up 6 bases and J gave up 7 bases; unmatched junction bases: 14. Germline V CDR1 and CDR2: MNHEY, SMNVEV (reference sequence). The chain's CDR3 is CASRTGTGFGGNEQFF. For the CDR3, the DNA is TGTGCCAGCAGGACCGGGACAGGATTTGGGGGTAATGAGCAGTTCTTC.

The chain is built from TRBV12-3 or TRBV12-4 and TRBJ1-5, with a weak D call TRBD1 (5 bases). V dropped 6 bases and J dropped 7 bases, with 16 bases sitting between them. The CDR3 consists of 14 residues. The CDR3 DNA follows: TGTGCCAGCAGCTTATGGGGGGGTGTCCAGCCCCAGCATTTT. Its protein product is CASSLWGGVQPQHF.

This rearrangement joins TRBV10-1 to TRBJ2-1; TRBD2 aligns across 8 bases. The germline V gene has CDR1 WNHNN and CDR2 SYGVQD (reference sequence). With 6 bases clipped from V and 5 bases from J, the junction kept 9 bases outside the gene matches. CDR3 length: 15 amino acids. As DNA, the CDR3 is TGCGCCAGCAGCCCGACCGGGACTAGTCACAATGAGCAGTTCTTC. It codes for CASSPTGTSHNEQFF.

J is TRBJ2-3 and V is TRBV4-1; TRBD2 matches at 7 bases. The germline V gene has CDR1 MGHRA and CDR2 YSYEKL. Losses at the gene ends were 0 bases for V and 2 bases for J; bases not matched to a gene: 5. This CDR3 is built from 16 residues. Here the CDR3 DNA reads TGCGCCAGCAGCCAAGAAGCGGGACTATCCACAGATACGCAGTATTTT. Amino acids: CASSQEAGLSTDTQYF.

This clonotype has a handful of counts. The V and J genes are TRBV7-6 and TRBJ2-5; 14 bases fit TRBD2. The CDR3 sequence is 16 residues long. Germline-derived CDR1 and CDR2 are SGHVS and FNYEAQ. The trim removed 8 bases at V and 5 bases at J, leaving 10 bases unmatched. The CDR3 region has the DNA TGTGCCAGCTTAATGGGACTAGCGGGAGCCAAGGAGACCCAGTACTTC. It codes for CASLMGLAGAKETQYF.

The chain is built from TRBV27 and TRBJ2-7, with D hard to call. The CDR3 has 13 amino acids. V was trimmed by 6 bases and J by 3 bases, leaving 12 bases between them. Germline values: CDR1 MNHEY, CDR2 SMNVEV (reference sequence). CDR3 nucleotides: TGTGCCAGCAGGACTTGGGCAGGCTACGAGCAGTACTTC. Protein product: CASRTWAGYEQYF.

Points on this clonotype: One end of the junction does not line up with germline, which may come from a read error. This chain links TRBV5-1 with TRBJ2-3, with 7 bases lining up with TRBD1. Germline lookup yields CDR1 SGHRS and CDR2 YFSETQ. This CDR3 has 14 amino acids. The CDR3 DNA is TGCGCCAGCAGCGCACAACAGGGGACAGAGACGCAGTATTTT. This codes for CASSAQQGTETQYF.

The chain is built from TRBV24-1 and TRBJ2-2; TRBD1 is a possible D gene (6 bases). V was trimmed by 7 bases and J by 5 bases, leaving 10 bases between them. Germline lookup yields CDR1 KGHDR and CDR2 SFDVKD. This CDR3 spans 13 amino acids. CDR3 sequence reads: CATRDRLTGELFF. Written as DNA, the CDR3 is TGTGCCACCAGGGACAGATTAACCGGGGAGCTGTTTTTT.

This clonotype has only a few counts. The CDR3 is CSARGRTSSQETQYF. The CDR3 DNA reads as TGCAGTGCTAGAGGTAGGACTAGCAGTCAAGAGACCCAGTACTTC. This chain connects TRBV20-1 to TRBJ2-5; 8 bases fit TRBD2. This CDR3 has 15 residues. Per the germline V gene, CDR1 is DFQATT and CDR2 is SNEGSKA (reference sequence). V lost 1 base, J lost 2 bases, and 6 bases stayed unmatched.

The chain is built from TRBV20-1 and TRBJ2-5, with 8 bases identical to TRBD2. CDR1 and CDR2 (germline): DFQATT, SNEGSKA (reference sequence). The ends lost 6 bases at V and 5 bases at J; junction bases unmatched: 11. The CDR3 loop spans 14 amino acids. CDR3 protein: CSANREGLGETQYF. The CDR3 DNA sequence: TGCAGTGCAAATCGGGAGGGCCTCGGGGAGACCCAGTACTTC.

The chain is built from TRBV12-5 and TRBJ2-2; D is perhaps TRBD2 (5 bases). V was cut by 1 base and J by 5 bases, with 17 bases left in between. Germline V gene lookup returns CDR1 LGHNT and CDR2 FRNRAP. The CDR3 sequence is 17 residues long. For the CDR3, the DNA is TGTGCTAGTGGTTTGGCCCCCTTAGCAGGACTTACCGGGGAGCTGTTTTTT. Translated: CASGLAPLAGLTGELFF.

Ten or more counts support this clonotype. The chain recombines TRBV5-1 with TRBJ2-7; 8 nucleotides line up with TRBD1. With V trimmed by 2 bases and J by 2 bases, 3 bases remained unmatched. The germline V gene has CDR1 SGHRS and CDR2 YFSETQ. This CDR3 region has 14 residues. CDR3 DNA sequence: TGCGCCAGCAGCTTAGGGGACAGGACCTACGAGCAGTACTTC. This codes for CASSLGDRTYEQYF.

This clonotype was counted between two and nine times. The chain recombines TRBV20-1 with TRBJ1-2; 8 positions match TRBD1. V shed 4 bases, J shed 4 bases, and the junction held 5 bases outside the gene matches. CDR1 DFQATT and CDR2 SNEGSKA come from the germline V gene (reference sequence). There are 13 residues in the CDR3. CDR3 DNA: TGCAGTGCTACGGATGGGACAGGCTATGGCTACACCTTC. This translates into CSATDGTGYGYTF.

The rearrangement joins TRBV7-9 to TRBJ1-1; TRBD1 is a possible D gene (6 bases). V dropped 1 base and J dropped 4 bases, with 10 bases sitting between them. The CDR3 is made up of 14 amino acids. The germline V gene has CDR1 SEHNR and CDR2 FQNEAQ (reference sequence). CDR3 region: CASSLEGGGTEAFF. CDR3 nucleotides: TGTGCCAGCAGCTTAGAGGGGGGGGGCACTGAAGCTTTCTTT.

This clonotype came up a few times. The chain recombines TRBV29-1 with TRBJ1-1, with a possible D match to TRBD1 (5 bases). The CDR3 sequence is 11 residues long. Germline CDR1 SQVTM, CDR2 ANQGSEA. Trimming shortened V by 7 bases and J by 11 bases, and 17 bases separated the two germline ends. CDR3 DNA sequence: TGCAGCGGCCGGGTGGTGGAGGGGGCTTTCTTT. It encodes CSGRVVEGAFF.

The CDR3 DNA reads TGTGCCAGCAGTCCAAAGACTAGCGGGCTGGGGAATGAGCAGTTCTTC. Its translation: CASSPKTSGLGNEQFF. The chain uses TRBV6-1 and TRBJ2-1, with TRBD2 identical over 10 bases. Looked up from germline, CDR1 is MNHNS and CDR2 is SASEGT. The CDR3 extends over 16 amino acids. V shed 5 bases, J shed 7 bases, and the junction held 11 bases outside the gene matches.

This chain connects TRBV10-1 to TRBJ2-4, with a weak D call TRBD1 (8 bases). The CDR3 has 12 residues. Trimming took 5 bases from V and 13 from J, leaving 15 bases between them. Germline V CDR1 and CDR2: WNHNN, SYGVQD (reference sequence). CDR3 DNA: TGCGCCAGCAGTATACAGGGGGGGGAGCAGTACTTC. It translates to CASSIQGGEQYF.

The chain has TRBV20-1 and TRBJ1-2, with D perhaps matching TRBD1 (6 bases). This CDR3 contains 12 residues. V was cut by 6 bases and J by 5 bases, with 13 bases left in between. The germline gives CDR1 DFQATT, CDR2 SNEGSKA (reference sequence). The DNA for the CDR3 is TGCAGTGCCAGCACGGGGGCGTATGGCTACACCTTC. Translation: CSASTGAYGYTF.

This chain uses TRBV20-1 with TRBJ2-3; TRBD2 agrees at 14 bases. This CDR3 has 19 amino acids. Germline assignment: CDR1 DFQATT and CDR2 SNEGSKA (reference sequence). J lost 4 bases, V lost 2 bases, and 14 bases had no gene match. DNA of the CDR3: TGCAGTGCTAGACGAGGACTAGCGGGAGGAGAGGGTAGGGCAGATACGCAGTATTTT. Translated, it gives CSARRGLAGGEGRADTQYF.

CDR3 in DNA: TGCAGTGCCGTAGGGCAGGGTTTTGAGCAGTACTTC. Translated, it gives CSAVGQGFEQYF. The chain carries TRBV20-1 and TRBJ2-7; TRBD1 is a possible D gene (5 bases). The CDR3 consists of 12 residues. The V end lost 6 bases, the J end lost 7 bases, and 16 bases lay between the germline ends. CDR1 is DFQATT and CDR2 is SNEGSKA in the germline V gene (reference sequence).

This clonotype is a singleton in its sample. The junction and the germline gene differ at one end; a read error may be behind it. The chain recombines TRBV10-3 with TRBJ2-3; 9 bases agree with TRBD2. The CDR3 sequence is 15 residues long. In germline, CDR1 is ENHRY, CDR2 SYGVKD. CDR3 in DNA: TGTGCCACCAGTGAGACGGCTAGCGGGACCGGAGCGCAGTATTTT. It encodes CATSETASGTGAQYF.

The rearrangement links TRBV5-6 to TRBJ1-1, with D unclear. The CDR3 contains 15 residues. Germline V CDR1 and CDR2: SGHDT, YYEEEE. Trimming shortened V by 1 base and J by 3 bases, and 13 bases separated the two germline ends. CDR3 in amino acids: CASSLIRNRHTEAFF. The CDR3, as DNA: TGTGCCAGCAGCTTGATACGGAACAGACACACTGAAGCTTTCTTT.

This clonotype was seen a handful of times. The chain couples TRBV10-1 to TRBJ2-7; TRBD2 aligns across 11 bases. Germline-derived CDR1 and CDR2 are WNHNN and SYGVQD (reference sequence). The J segment lost 1 base and the V segment lost 3 bases, leaving 2 bases of the junction unmatched. This CDR3 is built from 15 residues. In nucleotides, the CDR3 is TGCGCCAGCAGTGACCGGACTAGCGGGTCCTACGAGCAGTACTTC. Its translation: CASSDRTSGSYEQYF.